This is a list of T cell receptor beta chains from one sample in a study of T cell responses to AZD1222 COVID-19 vaccine. Method: immunoSEQ multiplex PCR; TCRdb's copy keeps in-frame clones and lacks some. The sample yields 140,000 to 150,000 clones, around 85% seen once. The specimen comprised peripheral blood, sampled on day 0 of AZD1222 vaccination. The receptors stem from an adult in good health. CDR3s include the opening cysteine and the closing phenylalanine or tryptophan. The D gene is left open where the match is weak. Clone sizes are given selectively: once, few, many, or a class where the clone is expanded.

V	size	D	J	CDR3	DNA
TRBV5-1	-	TRBD1	TRBJ1-6	CASRESGQGYSPLHF	TGCGCCAGCAGAGAGTCCGGACAGGGATATTCACCCCTCCACTTT
TRBV4-2	-	-	TRBJ1-4	CASSPDGYNEKLFF	TGTGCCAGCAGCCCGGACGGATATAATGAAAAACTGTTTTTT
TRBV19	-	-	TRBJ1-4	CASNRGGMAEKLFF	TGTGCCAGTAACCGCGGGGGGATGGCTGAAAAACTGTTTTTT
TRBV7-8	-	-	TRBJ2-7	CASSLGIAWDYEQYF	TGTGCCAGCAGCTTGGGGATAGCTTGGGATTACGAGCAGTACTTC
TRBV25-1	-	-	TRBJ1-1	CALTPGRGDTEAFF	TGTGCACTAACCCCGGGACGGGGGGACACTGAAGCTTTCTTT
TRBV4-2	-	-	TRBJ1-5	CASSPYNDLNQPQHF	TGTGCCAGCAGCCCATATAATGACTTGAATCAGCCCCAGCATTTT
TRBV5-1	-	TRBD2	TRBJ2-2	CASSSSGTNTGELFF	TGCGCCAGCAGCTCTAGCGGGACCAACACCGGGGAGCTGTTTTTT
TRBV5-4	-	-	TRBJ2-5	CASSLGPASQETQYF	TGTGCCAGCAGCTTGGGGCCAGCGAGCCAAGAGACCCAGTACTTC
TRBV6-5	-	-	TRBJ1-1	CASSLSWGVEAFF	TGTGCCAGCAGCCTGAGTTGGGGGGTTGAAGCTTTCTTT
TRBV16	-	-	TRBJ1-2	CASSQGAQYGYTF	TGTGCCAGCAGCCAAGGGGCGCAGTATGGCTACACCTTC
TRBV4-1	-	-	TRBJ2-2	CASSRGYTGELFF	TGCGCCAGCAGTAGGGGGTACACCGGGGAGCTGTTTTTT
TRBV4-1	-	-	TRBJ1-1	CASRTRVDGTEAFF	TGCGCCAGCAGGACGAGGGTGGATGGCACTGAAGCTTTCTTT
TRBV5-3	-	-	TRBJ1-5	CARRDEDKAQPQHF	TGTGCCAGAAGGGACGAGGACAAGGCGCAGCCCCAGCATTTT
TRBV5-5	-	-	TRBJ2-5	CASSLRWGPETQYF	TGTGCCAGCAGCTTGAGGTGGGGACCAGAGACCCAGTACTTC
TRBV11-2	-	-	TRBJ2-7	CASSSLGTGLYGPTYEQYF	TGTGCCAGCAGCTCTCTCGGAACAGGGCTGTACGGGCCTACCTACGAGCAGTACTTC
TRBV6-5	once	-	TRBJ2-2	CASSYSPANPGELFF	TGTGCCAGCAGTTACTCTCCCGCGAACCCCGGGGAGCTGTTTTTT
TRBV29-1	once	TRBD1	TRBJ1-2	CSVGNPGQGDYGYTF	TGCAGCGTTGGAAACCCGGGACAGGGGGACTATGGCTACACCTTC
TRBV3-1/TRBV3-2	few	-	TRBJ2-7	CASSPVVSSYEQYF	TGTGCCAGCAGCCCGGTTGTGTCGAGCTACGAGCAGTACTTC
TRBV27	-	-	TRBJ1-2	CASSLRGLSYGYTF	TGTGCCAGCAGTTTAAGAGGGTTATCCTATGGCTACACCTTC
TRBV6-5	-	TRBD1	TRBJ1-2	CASSYLTGGRDGYTF	TGTGCCAGCAGTTACCTGACAGGGGGCCGAGACGGCTACACCTTC
TRBV2	-	-	TRBJ2-7	CASTSTGLSYEQYF	TGTGCCAGCACCTCGACAGGTCTATCCTACGAGCAGTACTTC
TRBV19	-	-	TRBJ1-2	CASSIARYGYTF	TGTGCCAGTAGTATCGCCAGATATGGCTACACCTTC
TRBV10-1	-	TRBD2	TRBJ2-2	CASSPFSGGTGVPNTGELFF	TGCGCCAGCAGTCCCTTCAGCGGGGGCACGGGGGTCCCGAACACCGGGGAGCTGTTTTTT
TRBV12-5	-	TRBD1	TRBJ2-2	CASGLPQGANTGELFF	TGTGCTAGTGGTTTGCCCCAGGGGGCGAACACCGGGGAGCTGTTTTTT
TRBV7-7	-	-	TRBJ2-1	CASSLAGVISYNEQFF	TGTGCCAGCAGCTTAGCAGGGGTTATTAGCTACAATGAGCAGTTCTTC
TRBV21-1	-	-	TRBJ2-1	CASSKDKFF	TGTGCCAGCAGCAAAGATAAGTTCTTC
TRBV6-5	once	-	TRBJ2-6	CASSFKLSSGANVLTF	TGTGCCAGCAGTTTCAAGCTTAGCTCTGGGGCCAACGTCCTGACTTTC
TRBV25-1	-	-	TRBJ2-1	CASSPQRPNEQFF	TGTGCCAGCAGTCCCCAGCGGCCAAATGAGCAGTTCTTC
TRBV6-6	-	TRBD1	TRBJ1-5	CASSFPQGFQPQHF	TGTGCCAGCAGCTTCCCACAGGGGTTTCAGCCCCAGCATTTT
TRBV30	once	-	TRBJ2-5	CAWSVTAEGTQYF	TGTGCCTGGAGTGTGACAGCGGAAGGGACCCAGTACTTC
TRBV5-1	-	-	TRBJ1-4	CASSWADKTNEKLFF	TGCGCCAGCAGCTGGGCGGACAAAACTAATGAAAAACTGTTTTTT
TRBV30	-	-	TRBJ1-5	CAWSAGTPRQPQHF	TGTGCCTGGAGTGCAGGGACACCCAGGCAGCCCCAGCATTTT
TRBV6-5	-	-	TRBJ2-1	CASSYTDYNEQFF	TGTGCCAGCAGTTACACGGACTACAATGAGCAGTTCTTC